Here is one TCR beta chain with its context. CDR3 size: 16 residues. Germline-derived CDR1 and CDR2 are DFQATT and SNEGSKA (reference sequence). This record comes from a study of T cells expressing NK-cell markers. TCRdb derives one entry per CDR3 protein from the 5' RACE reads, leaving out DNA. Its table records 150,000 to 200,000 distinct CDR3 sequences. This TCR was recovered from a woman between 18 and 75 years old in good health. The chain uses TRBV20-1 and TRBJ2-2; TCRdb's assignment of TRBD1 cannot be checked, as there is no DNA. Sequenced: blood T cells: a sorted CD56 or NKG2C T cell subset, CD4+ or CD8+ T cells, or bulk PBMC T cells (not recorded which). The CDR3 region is CSARDRITGETGELFF.